This T cell receptor (beta chain) was captured by sequencing in a study of blood T cell repertoires in COVID-19. Overall study context: The analysed material was cDNA or gDNA that came from T cells, B-cell-depleted T cells, or PBMCs.

V lost 6 bases, J lost 2 bases, and 10 bases lay in between. The germline V gene encodes CDR1 SGHTA and CDR2 FQGNSA. There are 13 residues in the CDR3. In the original workflow: Reference gene primers were amplified, and this amplification served to estimate nucleated cell counts. The assay was immunoSEQ multiplex PCR, and TCRdb's table has in-frame clones only and misses some. The D gene and trimming were derived from the DNA, and the V and J assignments and clone size from that table. The table includes hundreds of thousands of clones, about 85% detected once. The chain links TRBV7-2 to TRBJ1-2; a weak D match, TRBD1 (6 bases). This sequence originates from a woman aged 45-65 years who had recovered from COVID-19. Sequencing used peripheral blood. CDR3 protein: CASRKRGNYGYTF. The CDR3 DNA sequence: TGTGCCAGCAGGAAAAGGGGGAACTATGGCTACACCTTC.